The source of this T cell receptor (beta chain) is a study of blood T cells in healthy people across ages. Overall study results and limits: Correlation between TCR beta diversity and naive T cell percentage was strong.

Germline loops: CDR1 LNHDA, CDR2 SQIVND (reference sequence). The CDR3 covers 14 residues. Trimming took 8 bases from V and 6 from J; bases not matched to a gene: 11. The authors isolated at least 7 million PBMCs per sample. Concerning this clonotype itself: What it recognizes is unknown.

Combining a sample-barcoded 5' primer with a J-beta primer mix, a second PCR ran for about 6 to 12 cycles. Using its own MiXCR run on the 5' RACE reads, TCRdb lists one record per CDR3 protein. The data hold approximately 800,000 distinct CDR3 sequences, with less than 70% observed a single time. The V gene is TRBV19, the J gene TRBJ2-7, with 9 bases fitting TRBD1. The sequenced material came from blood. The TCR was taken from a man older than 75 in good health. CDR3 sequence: CASSRDREPAEQYF. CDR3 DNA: TGTGCCAGTTCCCGGGACAGGGAGCCAGCCGAGCAGTACTTC.